The clone carrying this TCR beta chain occurred once. The antigen remains unidentified. These data originate in a study of cytotoxic CD8 clonotypes in ibrutinib-treated CLL. General study findings and limits: Sampling times, which were not matched between the groups, differed between sustained-remission patients and progressing patients. With treatment, public clonotypes, which were uncommon, either contracted or remained stable.

PBMCs that had been cryopreserved were the source of about 2 micrograms of genomic DNA for TCR beta libraries. Clones were read by immunoSEQ multiplex PCR, and TCRdb kept only the in-frame ones, dropping some. The table records about 300,000 clones, more than 70% of them present only once. The CDR3 is 13 residues long. Trimming took 4 bases from V and 5 from J; bases not matched to a gene: 2. Germline-derived CDR1 and CDR2 are SGHRS and YFSETQ. The sequence was obtained from a human donor with chronic lymphocytic leukemia. This chain joins TRBV5-1 and TRBJ2-5, with TRBD2 identical over 10 bases. The material sequenced was PBMCs, taken at disease progression, from a patient treated with ibrutinib. This chain's CDR3 is CASSVAGGETQYF. The CDR3 coding sequence is TGCGCCAGCAGCGTAGCGGGGGGTGAGACCCAGTACTTC.